The TCR beta chain under discussion was sequenced for a study of T cells in women clearing cervical HPV infection. Germline CDR1 SGHNT, CDR2 YYREEE (reference sequence). The V end was cut by 1 base, the J end by 3 bases, with 7 bases between. The CDR3 covers 13 residues. Points on this clone: The read ends 3 residues shy of where the CDR3 ends; the end is completed using the germline J gene.

TCRdb's table, derived via immunoSEQ multiplex PCR, lists solely in-frame clones and lacks some. The table lists 25,000 to 35,000 clones. The chain carries TRBV5-4 and TRBJ1-2, with D perhaps TRBD1 (6 bases). The origin of this receptor is a woman between 18 and 69 years old with a cervical HPV16 infection that either progressed to CIN3+ or cleared (not recorded which). Sequencing was carried out using blood buffy coat. The CDR3 loop reads CASSLRTDYGYTF. Incomplete CDR3 DNA: TGTGCCAGCAGCTTGAGGACAGACTATGGC.